The 24 T cell receptor beta chains reported below all come from one sample, sequenced in a study of blood T cell repertoires in COVID-19. Assay: immunoSEQ multiplex PCR; the TCRdb copy retains only in-frame clones and omits some. The data show a few hundred thousand clones, around 87% seen once. Sample: peripheral blood. These receptors came from a woman younger than 45 with COVID-19, enrolled during active disease.

The chain combines TRBV7-6 with TRBJ2-7; 7 nucleotides match TRBD2. Germline assignment: CDR1 SGHVS and CDR2 FNYEAQ. After removal of 3 bases from V and 3 bases from J, the junction contained 5 bases not matched to a gene. This CDR3 is built from 14 residues. CDR3 protein: CASSFAGVVYEQYF. The CDR3 DNA reads TGTGCCAGCAGCTTCGCGGGAGTTGTCTACGAGCAGTACTTC.

This clone was seen a single time. The chain recombines TRBV13 with TRBJ2-1; a weak D match, TRBD2 (6 bases). V lost 1 base, J lost 6 bases, and 16 bases lay in between. This CDR3 has 16 residues. Germline values: CDR1 PRHDT, CDR2 FYEKMQ (reference sequence). CDR3 sequence: CASSLEWDSDSNEQFF. The CDR3 coding sequence is TGTGCCAGCAGCTTAGAGTGGGACTCCGACTCCAATGAGCAGTTCTTC.

The chain recombines TRBV4-2 with TRBJ2-1; perhaps TRBD2 as D (6 bases). Trimming removed 4 bases from V and 0 bases from J, with 13 bases in between. The CDR3 covers 16 residues. The V gene's germline CDR1 is LGHNA and CDR2 YNFKEQ. CDR3 nucleotide sequence: TGTGCCAGCAGCCCACTAGCCACTAGCTCCTACAATGAGCAGTTCTTC. This codes for CASSPLATSSYNEQFF.

The rearrangement joins TRBV4-1 to TRBJ2-4, with TRBD1 as a possible D gene (6 bases). The CDR3 has 14 residues. Trimming took off 2 bases at V and 5 bases at J, with 10 bases between the two ends. From germline, CDR1 is MGHRA and CDR2 YSYEKL. CDR3 nucleotides: TGCGCCAGCAGCCAACAGGGGATCCAAAACATTCAGTACTTC. Its translation is CASSQQGIQNIQYF.

The CDR3 loop is CSVEPSGRFEQFF. The CDR3 region has the DNA TGCAGCGTTGAACCTAGCGGGAGGTTTGAGCAGTTCTTC. The rearrangement uses TRBV29-1 and TRBJ2-1, with TRBD2 matching 11 bases. The CDR3 covers 13 residues. J was trimmed by 9 bases and V by 2 bases; bases with no gene match: 3. Germline CDR1 is SQVTM and CDR2 is ANQGSEA.

The chain combines TRBV11-2 with TRBJ2-2; 10 bases are a match to TRBD1. From germline, CDR1 is SGHAT and CDR2 FQNNGV. This CDR3 is built from 16 residues. With V trimmed by 5 bases and J by 3 bases, 6 bases remained unmatched. The CDR3 DNA reads as TGTGCCAGCAGCCCCCGGGGGACAGGGGACACCGGGGAGCTGTTTTTT. It yields the protein CASSPRGTGDTGELFF.

The chain combines TRBV27 with TRBJ2-7, with 7 bases identical to TRBD1. The germline V gene has CDR1 MNHEY and CDR2 SMNVEV (reference sequence). After removal of 6 bases from V and 2 bases from J, the junction contained 7 bases not matched to a gene. This CDR3 spans 14 amino acids. The CDR3 protein is CASRSTGSTYEQYF. DNA of the CDR3: TGTGCCAGCAGGTCGACAGGGAGCACCTACGAGCAGTACTTC.

This clone was observed many times. V gene TRBV9 combines with J gene TRBJ1-6; possibly TRBD1 for D (5 bases). The germline V gene encodes CDR1 SGDLS and CDR2 YYNGEE. The CDR3 is 15 amino acids. Trimming took 1 base from V and 5 from J, leaving 10 bases between them. The CDR3 coding sequence is TGTGCCAGCAGCGTACAGGGCGGCAATAATTCACCCCTCCACTTT. It yields the protein CASSVQGGNNSPLHF.

The chain joins TRBV4-1 to TRBJ2-3; TRBD1 aligns across 9 bases. Germline CDR1 is MGHRA and CDR2 is YSYEKL. With V trimmed by 1 base and J by 4 bases, 3 bases remained unmatched. The CDR3 contains 15 residues. CDR3 nucleotide sequence: TGCGCCAGCAGCCAAGGGGACAGGGAGGCAGATACGCAGTATTTT. It specifies CASSQGDREADTQYF.

This clone was recorded only once. The rearrangement uses TRBV29-1 and TRBJ2-1, with 9 bases that match TRBD2. CDR1 and CDR2 (germline): SQVTM, ANQGSEA. The trim removed 6 bases at V and 0 bases at J, leaving 3 bases unmatched. The CDR3 runs to 14 residues. Here the CDR3 DNA reads TGCAGCGTGGCAGCGGGGGGCTCCTACAATGAGCAGTTCTTC. Amino acid sequence: CSVAAGGSYNEQFF.

The V call is TRBV30, the J call TRBJ2-7, with 13 bases fitting TRBD2. This CDR3 is built from 15 residues. After removal of 1 base from V and 2 bases from J, the junction contained 2 bases not matched to a gene. The germline gives CDR1 GTSNPN, CDR2 SVGIG (reference sequence). CDR3: CAWSGTSGGAYEQYF. CDR3 coding DNA: TGTGCCTGGAGTGGGACTAGCGGGGGAGCCTACGAGCAGTACTTC.

This clone appeared a single time. The V call is TRBV28, the J call TRBJ1-2; unclear D gene. Trimming removed 2 bases from V and 4 bases from J, with 5 bases in between. Germline V lookup: CDR1 MDHEN, CDR2 SYDVKM. The CDR3 is 12 residues long. CDR3 region: CASSLLFYGYTF. CDR3 DNA: TGTGCCAGCAGTTTACTTTTCTATGGCTACACCTTC.

The chain couples TRBV7-9 to TRBJ2-7, with 7 positions matching TRBD2. CDR1 and CDR2 from the germline V gene are SEHNR and FQNEAQ (reference sequence). This CDR3 is built from 16 residues. CDR3 bases: TGTGCTTCAAAACGACTCGGCGCTAGCGGAACCTACGAGCAGTACTTC. Protein product: CASKRLGASGTYEQYF.

The chain has TRBV6-5 and TRBJ2-7, with 10 bases that match TRBD1. V lost 7 bases and J lost 5; bases outside the gene matches: 5. The CDR3 extends over 13 amino acids. CDR1 MNHEY and CDR2 SVGAGI come from the germline V gene. CDR3 bases: TGTGCCAGCACCCGGGACAGGGGCCACGAGCAGTACTTC. Residues: CASTRDRGHEQYF.

The J gene is TRBJ2-1, the V gene TRBV28, with TRBD2 matching over 9 bases. This CDR3 is built from 16 residues. J was trimmed by 3 bases and V by 4 bases; bases with no gene match: 7. Germline loops: CDR1 MDHEN, CDR2 SYDVKM. The CDR3 nucleotides are TGTGCCAGCAGTTCTGATCGACTAGCGGTCTACAATGAGCAGTTCTTC. Its translation is CASSSDRLAVYNEQFF.

The chain combines TRBV5-1 with TRBJ2-7; D is undetermined. The V end was cut by 0 bases, the J end by 3 bases, with 13 bases between. This CDR3 spans 15 amino acids. Per germline, CDR1 SGHRS and CDR2 YFSETQ. The CDR3 sequence: CASSLEQPPDYEQYF. The CDR3 nucleotides read TGCGCCAGCAGCTTGGAACAGCCACCTGACTACGAGCAGTACTTC.

V is TRBV18 and J is TRBJ1-2; 7 nucleotides align to TRBD1. CDR3 size: 13 residues. Germline trimming cut 6 bases from V and 3 bases from J; bases unmatched to any gene: 4. CDR1 and CDR2 from the germline V gene are KGHSH and LQKENI. The CDR3 region is CASSSGGYYGYTF. CDR3 DNA sequence: TGTGCCAGCTCGTCAGGGGGGTACTATGGCTACACCTTC.

As regards this clone: In the same sample, other DNA sequences code for this CDR3. The chain recombines TRBV9 with TRBJ2-3; D is ambiguous. V was pared by 0 bases and J by 2 bases, with 4 bases between. The CDR3 is 13 residues long. Germline V CDR1 and CDR2: SGDLS, YYNGEE. CDR3 bases: TGTGCCAGCAGCGTAGCGGTCACAGATACGCAGTATTTT. Protein: CASSVAVTDTQYF.

The rearrangement links TRBV10-3 to TRBJ2-3, with D possibly TRBD2 on 6 matching bases. The V and J ends lost 9 bases and 2 bases respectively, with 12 bases between them. The germline V gene has CDR1 ENHRY and CDR2 SYGVKD. This CDR3 has 13 residues. The CDR3 coding sequence is TGTGCCATGGGGGAGGACTACACAGATACGCAGTATTTT. Translating gives CAMGEDYTDTQYF.

The rearrangement joins TRBV9 to TRBJ2-5; TRBD2 matches at 11 bases. The ends lost 4 bases at V and 7 bases at J; junction bases unmatched: 21. This CDR3 comprises 19 residues. Germline V lookup: CDR1 SGDLS, CDR2 YYNGEE. The CDR3 region has the DNA TGTGCCAGCAGCCCCCGGACTAGCGGGCGTCTCTTATTTGGGGGGACCCAGTACTTC. It yields the protein CASSPRTSGRLLFGGTQYF.

The chain uses TRBV19 and TRBJ2-3; 13 bases are shared with TRBD2. Germline CDR1 LNHDA, CDR2 SQIVND (reference sequence). The CDR3 contains 17 residues. V shed 4 bases and J 2 bases; nucleotides not matched to a gene: 6. CDR3 loop: CASSRPGLAGHTDTQYF. Written as DNA, the CDR3 is TGTGCCAGTAGTAGACCGGGACTAGCGGGGCACACAGATACGCAGTATTTT.

In this sample, this clone turned up many times. The rearrangement joins TRBV27 to TRBJ1-4; D call uncertain. The CDR3 sequence is 13 residues long. Per germline, CDR1 MNHEY and CDR2 SMNVEV (reference sequence). V lost 2 bases to trimming and J lost 8 bases, with 9 bases between them. The chain's CDR3 is CASSLTAAEKLFF. The CDR3 DNA reads as TGTGCCAGCAGTTTAACAGCCGCAGAAAAACTGTTTTTT.

This clone was seen only once. This chain links TRBV7-9 with TRBJ1-1; D possibly corresponds to TRBD1 (5 bases). V was trimmed by 4 bases and J by 7 bases, leaving 13 bases between them. The CDR3 length is 13 residues. Germline V gene lookup returns CDR1 SEHNR and CDR2 FQNEAQ (reference sequence). CDR3 sequence (DNA): TGTGCCAGCAGCTCACAGGTAGTCGATGAAGCTTTCTTT. Protein sequence: CASSSQVVDEAFF.

The gene calls are TRBV7-2 and TRBJ1-5; TRBD1 aligns across 8 bases. V shed 5 bases, J shed 4 bases, and the junction held 13 bases outside the gene matches. The CDR3 contains 17 residues. Per the germline V gene, CDR1 is SGHTA and CDR2 is FQGNSA. CDR3 loop: CASSARQGSFGNQPQHF. The CDR3 DNA reads TGTGCCAGCAGCGCGAGACAGGGGAGTTTTGGTAATCAGCCCCAGCATTTT.